This T cell receptor beta chain was identified during a study of blood T cells in healthy people across ages. Study-wide background: About one barcoded TCR beta cDNA was captured per two T cells.

For the second PCR, which ran for about 6 to 11 cycles, a sample-barcoded 5' primer and a J-beta primer mix were used. Each CDR3 protein gets one entry after TCRdb re-called the 5' RACE reads with MiXCR. The sample carries approximately 580,000 distinct CDR3 sequences, approximately 25% recorded once. Individuals who donated were healthy Caucasians from Russia aged about 6 to 100. This clonotype has just a few counts. These data also formed part of another study, on T cells of mothers and their children. Turning to that study: The TCR beta CDR3 read count exceeded 8 million for each mother and was 2.5 million to 3 million for each child. It was observed that no persistent microchimeric T cell clones could be detected.

This clonotype originated in a boy between 10 and 17 years old in good health. Sequencing was carried out using blood.

The CDR3 bases are TGTGCCAGCAGCTTAGACGGGAGCAAAAACATTCAGTACTTC. Translation gives CASSLDGSKNIQYF. The J gene is TRBJ2-4, the V gene TRBV7-2; D is perhaps TRBD2 (6 bases). CDR3 length: 14 amino acids. CDR1 SGHTA and CDR2 FQGNSA come from the germline V gene. The V end lost 1 base, the J end lost 3 bases, and 7 bases lay between the germline ends. Looking up the rest from reference TRBV7-2 and TRBJ2-4 gives the full variable domain: GAGVSQSPSNKVTEKGKDVELRCDPISGHTALYWYRQSLGQGLEFLIYFQGNSAPDKSGLPSDRFSAERTGGSVSTLTIQRTQQEDSAVYLCASSLDGSKNIQYFGAGTRLSVL.